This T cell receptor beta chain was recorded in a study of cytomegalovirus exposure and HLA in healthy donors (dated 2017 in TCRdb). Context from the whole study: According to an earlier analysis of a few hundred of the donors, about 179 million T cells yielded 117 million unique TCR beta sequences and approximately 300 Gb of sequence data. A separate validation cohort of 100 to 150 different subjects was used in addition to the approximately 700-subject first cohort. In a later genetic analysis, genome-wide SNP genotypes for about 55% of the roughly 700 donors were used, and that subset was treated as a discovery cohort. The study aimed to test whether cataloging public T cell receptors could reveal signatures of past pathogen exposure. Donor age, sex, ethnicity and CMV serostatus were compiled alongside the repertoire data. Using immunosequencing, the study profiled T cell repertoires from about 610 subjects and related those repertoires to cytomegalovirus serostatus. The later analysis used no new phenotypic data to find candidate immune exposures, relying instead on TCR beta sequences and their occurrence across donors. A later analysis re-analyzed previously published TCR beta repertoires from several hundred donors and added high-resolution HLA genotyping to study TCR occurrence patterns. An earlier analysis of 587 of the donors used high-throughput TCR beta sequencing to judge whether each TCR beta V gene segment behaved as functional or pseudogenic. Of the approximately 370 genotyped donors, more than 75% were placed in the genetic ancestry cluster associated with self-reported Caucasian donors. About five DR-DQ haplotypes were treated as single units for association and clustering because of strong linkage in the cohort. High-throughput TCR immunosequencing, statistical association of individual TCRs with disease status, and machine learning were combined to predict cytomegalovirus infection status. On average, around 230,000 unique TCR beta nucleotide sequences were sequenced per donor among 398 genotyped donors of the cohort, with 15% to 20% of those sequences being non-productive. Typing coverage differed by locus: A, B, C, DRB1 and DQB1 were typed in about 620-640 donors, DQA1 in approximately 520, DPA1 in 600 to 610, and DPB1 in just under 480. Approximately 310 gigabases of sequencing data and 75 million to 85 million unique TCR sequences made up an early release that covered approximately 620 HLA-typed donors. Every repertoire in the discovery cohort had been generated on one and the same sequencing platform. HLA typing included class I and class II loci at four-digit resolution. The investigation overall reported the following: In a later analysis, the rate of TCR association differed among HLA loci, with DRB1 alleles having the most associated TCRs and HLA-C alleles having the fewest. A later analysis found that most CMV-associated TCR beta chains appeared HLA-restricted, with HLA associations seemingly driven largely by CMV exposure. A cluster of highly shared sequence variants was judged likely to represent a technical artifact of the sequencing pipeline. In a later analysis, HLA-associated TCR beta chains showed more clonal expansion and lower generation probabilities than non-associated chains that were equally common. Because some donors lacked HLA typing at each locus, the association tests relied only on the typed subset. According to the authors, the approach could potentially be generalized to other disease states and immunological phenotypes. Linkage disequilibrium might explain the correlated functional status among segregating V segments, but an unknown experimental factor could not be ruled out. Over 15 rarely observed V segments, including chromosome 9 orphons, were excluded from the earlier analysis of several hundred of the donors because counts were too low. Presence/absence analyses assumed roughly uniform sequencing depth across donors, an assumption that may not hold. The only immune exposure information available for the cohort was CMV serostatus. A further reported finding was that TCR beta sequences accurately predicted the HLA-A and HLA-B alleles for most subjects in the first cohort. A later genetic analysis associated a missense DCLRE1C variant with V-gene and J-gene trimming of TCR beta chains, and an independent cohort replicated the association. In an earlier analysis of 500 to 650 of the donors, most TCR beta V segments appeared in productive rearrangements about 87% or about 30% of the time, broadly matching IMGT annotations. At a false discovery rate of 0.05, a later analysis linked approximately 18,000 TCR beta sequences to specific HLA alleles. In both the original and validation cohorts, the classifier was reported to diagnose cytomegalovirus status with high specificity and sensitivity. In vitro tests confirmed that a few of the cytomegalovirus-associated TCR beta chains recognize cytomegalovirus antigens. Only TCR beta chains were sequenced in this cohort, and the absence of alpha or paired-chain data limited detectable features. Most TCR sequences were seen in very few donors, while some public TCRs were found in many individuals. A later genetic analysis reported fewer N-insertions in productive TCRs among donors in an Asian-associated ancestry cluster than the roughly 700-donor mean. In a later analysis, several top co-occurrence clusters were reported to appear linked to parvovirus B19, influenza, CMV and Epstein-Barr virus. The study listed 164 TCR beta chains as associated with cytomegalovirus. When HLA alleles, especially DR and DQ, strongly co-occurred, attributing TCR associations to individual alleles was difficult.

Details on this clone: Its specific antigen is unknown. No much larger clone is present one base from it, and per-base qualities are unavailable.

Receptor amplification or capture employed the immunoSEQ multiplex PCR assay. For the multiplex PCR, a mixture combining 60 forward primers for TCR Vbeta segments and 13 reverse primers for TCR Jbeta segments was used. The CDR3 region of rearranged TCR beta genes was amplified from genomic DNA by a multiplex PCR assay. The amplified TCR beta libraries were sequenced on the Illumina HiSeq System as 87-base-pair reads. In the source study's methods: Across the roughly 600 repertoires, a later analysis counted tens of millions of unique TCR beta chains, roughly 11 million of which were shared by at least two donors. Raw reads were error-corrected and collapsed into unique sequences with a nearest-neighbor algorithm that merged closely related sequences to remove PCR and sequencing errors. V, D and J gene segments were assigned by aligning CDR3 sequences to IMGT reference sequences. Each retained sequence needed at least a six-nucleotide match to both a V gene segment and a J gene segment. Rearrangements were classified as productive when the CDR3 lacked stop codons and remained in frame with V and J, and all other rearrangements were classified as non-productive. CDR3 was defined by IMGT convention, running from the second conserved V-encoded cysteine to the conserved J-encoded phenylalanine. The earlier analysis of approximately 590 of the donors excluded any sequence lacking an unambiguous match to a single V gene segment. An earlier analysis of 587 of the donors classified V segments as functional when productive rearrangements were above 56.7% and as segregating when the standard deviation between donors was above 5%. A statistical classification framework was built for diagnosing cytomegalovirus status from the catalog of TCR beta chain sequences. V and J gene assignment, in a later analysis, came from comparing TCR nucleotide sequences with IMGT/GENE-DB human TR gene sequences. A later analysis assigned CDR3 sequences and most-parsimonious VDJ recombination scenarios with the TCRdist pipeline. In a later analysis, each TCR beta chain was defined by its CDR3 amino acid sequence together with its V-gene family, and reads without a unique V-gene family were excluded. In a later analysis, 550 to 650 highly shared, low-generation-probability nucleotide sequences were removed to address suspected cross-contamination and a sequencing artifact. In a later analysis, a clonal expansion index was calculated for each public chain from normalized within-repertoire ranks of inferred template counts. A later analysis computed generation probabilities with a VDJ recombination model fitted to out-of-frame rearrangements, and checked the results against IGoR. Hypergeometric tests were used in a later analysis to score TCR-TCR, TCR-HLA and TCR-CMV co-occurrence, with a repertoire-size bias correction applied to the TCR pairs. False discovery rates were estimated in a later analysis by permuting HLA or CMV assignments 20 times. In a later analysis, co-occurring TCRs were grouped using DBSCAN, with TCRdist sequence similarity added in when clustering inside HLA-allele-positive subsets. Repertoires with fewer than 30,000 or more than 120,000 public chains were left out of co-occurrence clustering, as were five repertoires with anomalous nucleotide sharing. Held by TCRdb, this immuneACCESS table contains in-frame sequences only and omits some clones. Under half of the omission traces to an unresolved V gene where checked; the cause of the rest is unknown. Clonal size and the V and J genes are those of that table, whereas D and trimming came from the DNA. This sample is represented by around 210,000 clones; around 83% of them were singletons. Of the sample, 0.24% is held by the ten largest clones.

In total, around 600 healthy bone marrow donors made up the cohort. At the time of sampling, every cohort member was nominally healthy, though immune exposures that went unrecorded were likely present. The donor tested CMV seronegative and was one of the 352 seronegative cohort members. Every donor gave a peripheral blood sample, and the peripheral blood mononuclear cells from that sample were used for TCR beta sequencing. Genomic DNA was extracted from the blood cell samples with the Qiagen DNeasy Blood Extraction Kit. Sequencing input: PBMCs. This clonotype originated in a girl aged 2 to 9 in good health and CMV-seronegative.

The DNA is TGTGCCAGCAGCACGACTTCGAGCCCCTACAATGAGCAGTTCTTC. It codes for CASSTTSSPYNEQFF. The sequence is built from TRBV5-4 and TRBJ2-1, with no D gene named confidently. Between the V and J ends, shortened by 4 bases and 2 bases respectively, the junction contains 13 bases. The CDR3, cysteine through phenylalanine, is 15 amino acids long. The sequence is cut down to CDR3 DNA, 45 bases in frame from base 1. The germline V gene (reference sequence) gives CDR1 as SGHNT and CDR2 as YYREEE.